The next 30 T cell receptor beta chains were all read from a single sample in a study of post-analysis software for immune sequencing data. Overall study results and limits: Patients showed TRBV5-6, TRBV5-1 and TRBV20-1 among about five TRBV segments more frequent than in controls.

Carried by the TCR beta cDNA libraries were unique molecular identifiers. TCRdb recomputed calls from the PCR reads with MiXCR, one row per CDR3 protein. The table records approximately 690,000 distinct CDR3 sequences, roughly three fifths of them present only once. The antigens for these receptors are not known. Sample: blood. The source of these receptors is a girl aged 2-9 years with multiple sclerosis.

As regards this clonotype: The junction does not match germline at one end; this may be a read error. The chain is built from TRBV7-3 and TRBJ2-3; 9 bases align to TRBD2. The CDR3 is made up of 12 amino acids. Germline V gene sequence: CDR1 SGHTA, CDR2 FQGTGA. Here the CDR3 DNA reads TGTGCCAGTGGGACTAGCAGAGATACGCAGTATTTT. Translating it yields CASGTSRDTQYF.

CDR3 region: CSARRGQGSEQYF. The CDR3 DNA reads as TGCAGCGCCCGGAGGGGGCAGGGTTCCGAGCAGTACTTC. The chain employs TRBV29-1 and TRBJ2-5; D might be TRBD1 (7 bases). Gene TRBJ2-7 matches the end of the DNA better, so the J call may be wrong. Germline values: CDR1 SQVTM, CDR2 ANQGSEA. This CDR3 comprises 13 residues.

The CDR3 DNA sequence: TGCAGTGCTCTCCCTCCGGGAGCGGGGAACTCCTACGAGCAGTACTTC. It specifies CSALPPGAGNSYEQYF. This chain joins TRBV20-1 and TRBJ2-7; 7 nucleotides match TRBD2. CDR3 length equals 16 residues. Germline values: CDR1 DFQATT, CDR2 SNEGSKA (reference sequence). Trimming took 5 bases from V and 0 from J; bases not matched to a gene: 13.

In regard to this clonotype: Without the conserved terminal phenylalanine or tryptophan, this CDR3 likely stems from a read error. The chain uses TRBV5-1 and TRBJ2-1; TRBD2 aligns across 10 bases. Trimming took 2 bases from V and 7 from J; bases not matched to a gene: 6. CDR1 SGHRS and CDR2 YFSETQ come from the germline V gene. CDR3 size: 15 residues. The CDR3 loop reads CASSLSSGRGNEQFC. As DNA, the CDR3 is TGCGCCAGCAGCTTATCTAGCGGGAGAGGGAATGAGCAGTTCTGC.

This clonotype appeared a few times. The V gene is TRBV5-5, the J gene TRBJ2-1; unclear D gene. In germline, CDR1 is SGHKS, CDR2 YYEKEE (reference sequence). V dropped 3 bases and J dropped 3 bases, with 13 bases sitting between them. The CDR3 totals 15 residues. The CDR3 reads CASSSIGEYYNEQFF. The CDR3 DNA sequence: TGTGCCAGCAGCTCAATCGGCGAGTACTACAATGAGCAGTTCTTC.

J is TRBJ1-1 and V is TRBV29-1; D is unclear. The CDR3 contains 11 residues. CDR1 and CDR2 from the germline V gene are SQVTM and ANQGSEA. The ends were cut back, 5 bases at V and 1 base at J, with 5 bases in the middle. The CDR3 reads CSVWGNTEAFF. In DNA form, the CDR3 reads TGCAGCGTTTGGGGGAACACTGAAGCTTTCTTT.

This clonotype was seen a handful of times. The CDR3, as DNA: TGTGCCAGCAGTTTCGGACGGTACAATGAGCAGTTCTTC. This encodes CASSFGRYNEQFF. V and J are TRBV12-3 or TRBV12-4 and TRBJ2-1, with no clear D. Trimming stripped 3 bases from V and 4 bases from J, with 7 bases between. The CDR3 has 13 residues.

V usage is TRBV5-5 and J usage is TRBJ2-7; D not resolved. Germline CDR1 is SGHKS and CDR2 is YYEKEE (reference sequence). The CDR3 extends over 17 amino acids. Trimming stripped 1 base from V and 4 bases from J, with 21 bases between. The DNA of the CDR3 is TGTGCCAGCAGCTTGTTGGCGATGGACCTCCCGGTATACGAGCAGTACTTC. This codes for CASSLLAMDLPVYEQYF.

This clonotype was counted once. The chain uses TRBV20-1 and TRBJ1-1, with 9 bases aligning to TRBD1. This CDR3 comprises 15 residues. Germline loops: CDR1 DFQATT, CDR2 SNEGSKA (reference sequence). After removal of 1 base from V and 8 bases from J, the junction contained 11 bases not matched to a gene. The CDR3 DNA reads TGCAGTGCTAGAGTCACAGGGGACAGGGTTGGCGAAGCTTTCTTT. This translates into CSARVTGDRVGEAFF.

The CDR3 is CSVLGLLNTEAFF. The CDR3, as DNA: TGCAGCGTTCTGGGCCTTTTGAACACTGAAGCTTTCTTT. The chain carries TRBV29-1 and TRBJ1-1; no firm D call. V dropped 5 bases and J dropped 0 bases, with 10 bases sitting between them. Germline V gene data show CDR1 as SQVTM and CDR2 as ANQGSEA. This CDR3 region has 13 residues. Using reference TRBV29-1 and TRBJ1-1 for the parts outside the CDR3, the full variable domain is SAVISQKPSRDICQRGTSLTIQCQVDSQVTMMFWYRQQPGQSLTLIATANQGSEATYESGFVIDKFPISRPNLTFSTLTVSNMSPEDSSIYLCSVLGLLNTEAFFGQGTRLTVV.

The rearrangement joins TRBV12-5 to TRBJ1-5; 8 positions agree with TRBD1. Germline CDR1 and CDR2: LGHNT and FRNRAP. The CDR3 sequence is 15 residues long. V lost 1 base and J lost 5; bases outside the gene matches: 4. CDR3 bases: TGTGCTAGTGGTTTGGATTGGACAGGGCATCAGCCCCAGCATTTT. This sequence encodes CASGLDWTGHQPQHF.

This rearrangement joins TRBV7-9 to TRBJ2-1; D remains unclear. The CDR3 totals 13 residues. Trimming shortened V by 5 bases and J by 7 bases, and 12 bases separated the two germline ends. Germline CDR1 and CDR2: SEHNR and FQNEAQ (reference sequence). The CDR3 loop reads CASSTFLGNEQFF. The CDR3 region has the DNA TGTGCCAGCAGCACCTTCCTCGGGAATGAGCAGTTCTTC.

This clonotype showed up just a few times. This sequence joins TRBV7-2 and TRBJ2-4, with 7 bases fitting TRBD2. The V segment lost 1 base and the J segment 3 bases; nucleotides outside the gene matches: 3. The CDR3 is made up of 15 amino acids. Germline lookup yields CDR1 SGHTA and CDR2 FQGNSA. The CDR3 is CASSLGSSGKNIQYF. In nucleotides, the CDR3 is TGTGCCAGCAGCTTAGGGTCTAGCGGCAAAAACATTCAGTACTTC.

This clonotype was seen more than once but under ten times. The chain joins TRBV29-1 to TRBJ2-3, with a weak D call TRBD1 (6 bases). Germline V CDR1 and CDR2: SQVTM, ANQGSEA. This CDR3 comprises 13 residues. V lost 4 bases and J lost 4, with 12 bases in between. In DNA, the CDR3 is TGCAGCGTTGTGAAGGGGGTACCAGATACGCAGTATTTT. Translation: CSVVKGVPDTQYF.

This clonotype was seen more than once but under ten times. This rearrangement joins TRBV6-5 to TRBJ2-1, with TRBD1 matching 7 bases. Germline CDR1 MNHEY, CDR2 SVGAGI. The CDR3 has 16 residues. The junction had 13 bases not matched to a gene; V was cut back by 4 bases and J by 7 bases. As DNA, the CDR3 is TGTGCCAGCAGTTCTCCGGACAGGATGATTCGTAATGAGCAGTTCTTC. Protein sequence: CASSSPDRMIRNEQFF.

This clonotype was recorded a few times. The chain has TRBV7-2 and TRBJ2-5; 8 bases align to TRBD1. V gave up 5 bases and J gave up 5 bases; unmatched junction bases: 7. Germline CDR1 and CDR2: SGHTA and FQGNSA. The CDR3 runs 14 residues. The CDR3 sequence is CASSPRTGRETQYF. The CDR3 coding sequence is TGTGCCAGCAGCCCCCGGACAGGGCGGGAGACCCAGTACTTC.

J is TRBJ1-2 and V is TRBV6-1; no reliable D call. V lost 6 bases and J 0 bases, leaving 14 bases between the germline ends. The germline V gene has CDR1 MNHNS and CDR2 SASEGT. This CDR3 has 15 residues. For the CDR3, the DNA is TGTGCCAGCAGCGCGGCAGAGTTAGCTAACTATGGCTACACCTTC. This sequence encodes CASSAAELANYGYTF.

The CDR3 coding sequence is TGTGCCAGCAGCTTAAGCGGACAGGCTACCTATGGCTACACCTTC. Its translation: CASSLSGQATYGYTF. The J gene is TRBJ1-2, the V gene TRBV7-2; 7 nucleotides match TRBD1. The CDR3 loop spans 15 amino acids. Germline V CDR1 and CDR2: SGHTA, FQGNSA. V lost 2 bases, J lost 4 bases, and 7 bases stayed unmatched.

The chain combines TRBV20-1 with TRBJ2-1; D unclear. Trimming left V 0 bases short and J 5 bases short, with 11 bases between. CDR3 length equals 14 residues. CDR1 is DFQATT and CDR2 is SNEGSKA in the germline V gene (reference sequence). Here the CDR3 reads CSAREDPSNNEQFF. Written as DNA, the CDR3 is TGCAGTGCTAGAGAAGATCCGTCGAACAATGAGCAGTTCTTC.

This clonotype was counted ten times or more. The chain uses TRBV6-1 and TRBJ2-7; tentatively, D is TRBD2 (5 bases). CDR3 length equals 14 residues. V was trimmed by 6 bases and J by 3 bases, leaving 15 bases between them. Germline CDR1 MNHNS, CDR2 SASEGT. The CDR3 protein is CASRDLGGLYEQYF. CDR3 sequence (DNA): TGTGCCAGCAGAGACCTTGGAGGACTCTACGAGCAGTACTTC.

This clonotype has more than one count but fewer than ten. The chain combines TRBV12-3 or TRBV12-4 with TRBJ2-1; unclear D gene. The CDR3 covers 13 residues. Trimming stripped 5 bases from V and 6 bases from J, with 11 bases between. The CDR3 coding sequence is TGTGCCAGCAGTCGAATCAGAGGCAATGAGCAGTTCTTC. Protein product: CASSRIRGNEQFF.

The rearrangement joins TRBV20-1 to TRBJ2-6; D not resolved. Per germline, CDR1 DFQATT and CDR2 SNEGSKA (reference sequence). Trimming pared 5 bases from V and 0 bases from J, leaving 8 bases between. This CDR3 comprises 14 residues. CDR3 sequence (DNA): TGCAGTGCTCCTCCCCGCTCTGGGGCCAACGTCCTGACTTTC. Encoded protein: CSAPPRSGANVLTF.

The chain recombines TRBV20-1 with TRBJ2-7, with 12 bases lining up with TRBD2. The length of the CDR3 is 15 residues. V trimming: 6 bases; J trimming: 1 base; junction bases outside the gene matches: 7. The germline V gene has CDR1 DFQATT and CDR2 SNEGSKA (reference sequence). CDR3 in DNA: TGCAGTGCAAGACTAGCGGGAGACGCATCCTACGAGCAGTACTTC. Protein product: CSARLAGDASYEQYF.

The chain joins TRBV5-5 to TRBJ2-7; D is uncertain. The germline V gene encodes CDR1 SGHKS and CDR2 YYEKEE (reference sequence). The CDR3 contains 13 residues. V lost 2 bases, J lost 3 bases, and 9 bases lay in between. CDR3 residues: CASSFQVFYEQYF. CDR3 nucleotide sequence: TGTGCCAGCAGCTTTCAGGTGTTCTACGAGCAGTACTTC.

This clonotype occurred a few times. The J gene is TRBJ1-5, the V gene TRBV6-4; 9 bases are shared with TRBD1. The CDR3 length is 13 residues. With V trimmed by 6 bases and J by 4 bases, 1 base remained unmatched. The V gene's germline CDR1 is MRHNA and CDR2 SNTAGT. The CDR3: CASRTGGNQPQHF. The CDR3 nucleotides read TGTGCCAGCAGGACAGGGGGTAATCAGCCCCAGCATTTT.

The chain has TRBV20-1 and TRBJ2-5; D gene ambiguous. CDR1 is DFQATT and CDR2 is SNEGSKA in the germline V gene (reference sequence). The CDR3 length is 11 residues. The V end lost 6 bases, the J end lost 4 bases, and 9 bases lay between the germline ends. This CDR3 reads CSALTRETQYF. The DNA of the CDR3 is TGCAGTGCCCTAACCCGAGAGACCCAGTACTTC.

The rearrangement links TRBV10-3 to TRBJ1-1; 9 bases line up with TRBD1. This CDR3 is built from 14 residues. V shed 8 bases and J 3 bases; nucleotides not matched to a gene: 7. The germline V gene has CDR1 ENHRY and CDR2 SYGVKD. The DNA for the CDR3 is TGTGCCATCGTACAGGGGGCAGTCTACACTGAAGCTTTCTTT. Translating gives CAIVQGAVYTEAFF.

The J gene is TRBJ1-2, the V gene TRBV29-1; D gene unclear. Trimming cost V 1 base and J 2 bases, with 11 bases left between them. The CDR3 extends over 14 amino acids. Germline CDR1 is SQVTM and CDR2 is ANQGSEA. The CDR3 spells CSVEGEGGNYGYTF. CDR3 nucleotides: TGCAGCGTTGAAGGGGAAGGAGGCAACTATGGCTACACCTTC.

The chain combines TRBV15 with TRBJ2-3, with D possibly TRBD2 on 6 matching bases. CDR3 length: 12 residues. CDR1 LNHNV and CDR2 YYDKDF come from the germline V gene (reference sequence). V lost 9 bases and J lost 4, with 11 bases in between. The chain's CDR3 is CATRDSSDTQYF. CDR3 bases: TGTGCCACTAGGGACTCGTCAGATACGCAGTATTTT. Full variable domain (outside the CDR3, taken from reference TRBV15 and TRBJ2-3): DAMVIQNPRYQVTQFGKPVTLSCSQTLNHNVMYWYQQKSSQAPKLLFHYYDKDFNNEADTPDNFQSRRPNTSFCFLDIRSPGLGDTAMYLCATRDSSDTQYFGPGTRLTVL.

This rearrangement joins TRBV5-1 to TRBJ2-3; D unresolved. This CDR3 has 14 residues. Between the trimmed V and J ends, which lost 2 bases and 4 bases, there was a span of 11 bases. Per the germline V gene, CDR1 is SGHRS and CDR2 is YFSETQ. The CDR3 loop is CASSLSRNADTQYF. The CDR3 DNA is TGCGCCAGCAGCTTATCGCGGAACGCAGATACGCAGTATTTT.